The 6 T cell receptor beta chains in this list originate from one sample, sequenced in a study of blood T cell repertoires in COVID-19. Profiling relied on immunoSEQ multiplex PCR, and the TCRdb table lists in-frame clones only, not all of them. In the table there are about 350,000 clones, 80% to 90% of which are singletons. The sequenced sample was peripheral blood. These receptor sequences come from a man aged 25-45 years with COVID-19, enrolled during active disease.

The chain combines TRBV11-3 with TRBJ2-1; D call uncertain. The CDR3 covers 13 residues. Trimming cost V 1 base and J 2 bases, with 3 bases left between them. CDR1 is SGHNT, CDR2 YENEEA, per germline. CDR3 region: CASSLATYNEQFF. CDR3 nucleotide sequence: TGTGCCAGCAGCTTAGCTACCTACAATGAGCAGTTCTTC.

There are a few counts of this clone. V is TRBV3-1 (or the pseudogene TRBV3-2) and J is TRBJ2-7; D is unresolved. The CDR3 runs to 14 residues. Looked up from germline, CDR1 is LGHDT and CDR2 is YNNKEL (reference sequence). V lost 4 bases, J lost 2 bases, and 12 bases lay in between. The CDR3: CASSLPLTPYEQYF. The CDR3 bases are TGTGCCAGCAGCCTGCCTCTCACTCCCTACGAGCAGTACTTC.

This clone is a singleton in its sample. The chain links TRBV28 to TRBJ2-1; 8 bases agree with TRBD1. This CDR3 is 14 amino acids long. Per germline, CDR1 MDHEN and CDR2 SYDVKM. Unmatched junction bases numbered 7, after V lost 5 bases and J lost 7 bases. The CDR3 loop is CASSTWTGLNEQFF. Here the CDR3 DNA reads TGTGCCAGCAGTACATGGACAGGGTTAAATGAGCAGTTCTTC.

The rearrangement uses TRBV4-3 and TRBJ1-2; D ambiguous. Trimming cost V 1 base and J 7 bases, with 16 bases left between them. The germline V gene has CDR1 LGHNA and CDR2 YSLEER. The CDR3 length is 15 residues. CDR3 amino acids: CASSQALGDLGGYTF. DNA of the CDR3: TGCGCCAGCAGCCAAGCGCTGGGAGATTTAGGTGGCTACACCTTC.

In nucleotides, the CDR3 is TGTGCCAGCAGCTTAGTCAGATCCGAGCAGTACTTC. This encodes CASSLVRSEQYF. The J gene is TRBJ2-7, the V gene TRBV7-9; no clear D. This CDR3 region has 12 residues. V dropped 1 base and J dropped 6 bases, with 7 bases sitting between them. Per germline, CDR1 SEHNR and CDR2 FQNEAQ (reference sequence). The full variable domain, with the rest looked up from reference TRBV7-9 and TRBJ2-7, is DTGVSQNPRHKITKRGQNVTFRCDPISEHNRLYWYRQTLGQGPEFLTYFQNEAQLEKSRLLSDRFSAERPKGSFSTLEIQRTEQGDSAMYLCASSLVRSEQYFGPGTRLTVT.

The rearrangement joins TRBV28 to TRBJ1-3; the D is unclear. CDR3 size: 18 residues. V was shortened by 6 bases and J by 0 bases, with 21 bases between the two germline ends. Germline CDR1 is MDHEN and CDR2 is SYDVKM. The CDR3 sequence is CASSPRLSLKISGNTIYF. CDR3 nucleotides: TGTGCCAGCAGCCCTCGGTTGAGTCTGAAAATCTCTGGAAACACCATATATTTT.